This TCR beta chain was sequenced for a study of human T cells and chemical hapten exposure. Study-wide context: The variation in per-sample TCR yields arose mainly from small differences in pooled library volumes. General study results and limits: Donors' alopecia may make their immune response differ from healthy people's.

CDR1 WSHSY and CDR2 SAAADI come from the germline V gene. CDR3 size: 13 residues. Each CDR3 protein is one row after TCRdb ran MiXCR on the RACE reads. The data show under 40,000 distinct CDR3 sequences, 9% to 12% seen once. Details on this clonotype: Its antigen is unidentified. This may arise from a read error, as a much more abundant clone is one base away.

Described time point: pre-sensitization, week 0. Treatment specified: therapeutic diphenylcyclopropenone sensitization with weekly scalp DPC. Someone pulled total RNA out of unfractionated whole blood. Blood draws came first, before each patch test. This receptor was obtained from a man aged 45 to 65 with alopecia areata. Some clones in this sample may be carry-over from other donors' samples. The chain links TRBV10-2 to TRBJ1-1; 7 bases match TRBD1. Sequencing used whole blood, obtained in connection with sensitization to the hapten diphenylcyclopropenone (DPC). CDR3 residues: CTSSEQGRTEAFF. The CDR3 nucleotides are TGCACCAGCAGTGAACAGGGGAGGACTGAAGCTTTCTTT.